One sample yielded the 11 T cell receptor beta chains listed below, sequenced in a study of blood T cell repertoires in COVID-19. This table comes from immunoSEQ multiplex PCR, and its TCRdb copy is limited to in-frame clones, with some not included. The top ten hold approximately 1.5% of the sample, which has around 59,000 clones, more than 80% seen once. Sequencing input: peripheral blood. These receptors were obtained from a man in his sixties with acute or convalescent COVID-19.

This rearrangement joins TRBV24-1 to TRBJ1-2; D is undetermined. Trimming cost V 4 bases and J 3 bases, with 14 bases left between them. This CDR3 region has 15 residues. Germline assignment: CDR1 KGHDR and CDR2 SFDVKD. For the CDR3, the DNA is TGTGCCACCAGTGAATCGGCAGGCGGGGACTATGGCTACACCTTC. Residues: CATSESAGGDYGYTF.

This clone has just one count. The V gene is TRBV7-3, the J gene TRBJ2-5; TRBD2 is a possible D gene (6 bases). V lost 2 bases and J lost 5, with 12 bases in between. The CDR3 is 14 residues long. Germline assignment: CDR1 SGHTA and CDR2 FQGTGA. The CDR3: CASSLAGWQETQYF. In DNA, the CDR3 is TGTGCCAGCAGCTTAGCGGGGTGGCAGGAGACCCAGTACTTC.

The V gene is TRBV7-8, the J gene TRBJ2-7; D remains unclear. V was pared by 1 base and J by 2 bases, with 12 bases between. The CDR3 extends over 15 amino acids. From germline, CDR1 is SGHVS and CDR2 FQNEAQ. CDR3 coding DNA: TGTGCCAGCAGCTTAGAATCCCGGTCTACCTACGAGCAGTACTTC. As protein: CASSLESRSTYEQYF.

The rearrangement uses TRBV11-3 and TRBJ2-7; D is ambiguous. The CDR3 loop spans 15 amino acids. V was shortened by 3 bases and J by 1 base, with 13 bases between the two germline ends. CDR1 and CDR2 (germline): SGHNT, YENEEA. The CDR3 nucleotides read TGTGCCAGCAGCTTGGGCGCCACACCTTCCTACGAGCAGTACTTC. Translation: CASSLGATPSYEQYF.

V usage is TRBV7-8 and J usage is TRBJ2-1; 8 positions agree with TRBD2. The J segment lost 6 bases and the V segment lost 5 bases, leaving 6 bases of the junction unmatched. This CDR3 contains 14 residues. Germline-derived CDR1 and CDR2 are SGHVS and FQNEAQ. In nucleotides, the CDR3 is TGTGCCAGCAGCGCCCAAGGGACTAGCAATGAGCAGTTCTTC. This translates into CASSAQGTSNEQFF.

The V gene is TRBV28, the J gene TRBJ2-1; 11 nucleotides agree with TRBD2. The CDR3 is 15 residues long. V shed 6 bases, J shed 3 bases, and the junction held 4 bases outside the gene matches. CDR1 is MDHEN, CDR2 SYDVKM, per germline. The CDR3: CASRPGLADYNEQFF. CDR3 DNA sequence: TGTGCCAGCAGGCCGGGACTAGCGGACTACAATGAGCAGTTCTTC.

The chain couples TRBV4-1 to TRBJ2-3, with 9 bases lining up with TRBD1. V trimming: 0 bases; J trimming: 0 bases; junction bases outside the gene matches: 4. This CDR3 has 17 residues. CDR1 MGHRA and CDR2 YSYEKL come from the germline V gene. The CDR3 region is CASSQEWGQGSTDTQYF. The CDR3 DNA follows: TGCGCCAGCAGCCAAGAGTGGGGACAGGGAAGCACAGATACGCAGTATTTT.

This chain connects TRBV12-3 or TRBV12-4 to TRBJ2-7, with D possibly TRBD1 on 5 matching bases. Trimming cost V 3 bases and J 4 bases, with 10 bases left between them. The CDR3 length is 13 residues. The CDR3 bases are TGTGCCAGCAGTTTTAAGGGGCTTTACGAGCAGTACTTC. Its translation is CASSFKGLYEQYF.

This clone was picked up a small number of times. This sequence joins TRBV7-8 and TRBJ1-5, with D hard to call. This CDR3 region has 14 residues. V lost 2 bases, J lost 3 bases, and 8 bases lay in between. Germline V lookup: CDR1 SGHVS, CDR2 FQNEAQ. CDR3 DNA: TGTGCCAGCAGCTTATCACAGAACAATCAGCCCCAGCATTTT. Protein sequence: CASSLSQNNQPQHF.

This clone has just one count. This chain connects TRBV6-5 to TRBJ2-7, with D maybe TRBD2 (5 bases). The germline V gene has CDR1 MNHEY and CDR2 SVGAGI. The CDR3 has 13 amino acids. The ends were cut back, 6 bases at V and 6 bases at J, with 15 bases in the middle. The CDR3 sequence: CASRPPGMVEQYF. In DNA form, the CDR3 reads TGTGCCAGCAGACCGCCGGGGATGGTCGAGCAGTACTTC.

This clone was counted a single time. J is TRBJ1-2 and V is TRBV12-5; D is uncertain. Trimming cost V 5 bases and J 2 bases, with 6 bases left between them. The CDR3 runs to 12 residues. Germline lookup yields CDR1 LGHNT and CDR2 FRNRAP. The chain's CDR3 is CASGLQNYGYTF. CDR3 DNA sequence: TGTGCTAGTGGTCTCCAGAACTATGGCTACACCTTC.